A single sample gave rise to the 24 T cell receptor beta chains below, sequenced in a study of cytomegalovirus exposure and HLA in healthy donors. In the PCR, 60 Vbeta and 13 Jbeta primers were used. Here immunoSEQ multiplex PCR was the method, and the copy in TCRdb shows in-frame clones only, minus some. This sample carries about 93,000 clones, around three quarters of them seen once, and the ten largest clones take 0.5% to 0.65%. What was sequenced was PBMCs. All receptors derive from a man aged 25-40 years in good health and CMV-seronegative.

CDR3 sequence reads: CASSLMTGHMQYF. CDR3 sequence (DNA): TGTGCCAGCAGCTTAATGACAGGGCATATGCAGTATTTT. The V and J genes are TRBV7-9 and TRBJ2-3; 7 bases agree with TRBD1. CDR1 and CDR2 from the germline V gene are SEHNR and FQNEAQ (reference sequence). The ends lost 2 bases at V and 11 bases at J; junction bases unmatched: 7. This CDR3 is 13 amino acids long.

The gene calls are TRBV11-1 and TRBJ1-1; no definite D call. The V and J ends lost 2 bases and 6 bases respectively, with 10 bases between them. CDR1 SGHAT and CDR2 FQDESV come from the germline V gene (reference sequence). The CDR3 loop spans 13 amino acids. The CDR3 nucleotides read TGTGCCAGCAGCTTACGGGGATTGCCTGAAGCTTTCTTT. It specifies CASSLRGLPEAFF. Full variable domain (remainder filled in from reference TRBV11-1 and TRBJ1-1): EAEVAQSPRYKITEKSQAVAFWCDPISGHATLYWYRQILGQGPELLVQFQDESVVDDSQLPKDRFSAERLKGVDSTLKIQPAELGDSAMYLCASSLRGLPEAFFGQGTRLTVV.

V gene TRBV4-3 combines with J gene TRBJ1-1; D is perhaps TRBD1 (5 bases). This CDR3 has 16 amino acids. Germline values: CDR1 LGHNA, CDR2 YSLEER. The ends were cut back, 0 bases at V and 0 bases at J, with 11 bases in the middle. The CDR3 here is CASSQEPRGLNTEAFF. In nucleotides, the CDR3 is TGCGCCAGCAGCCAAGAACCTCGGGGGTTGAACACTGAAGCTTTCTTT.

V gene TRBV4-3 combines with J gene TRBJ1-5; D ambiguous. Between the trimmed V and J ends, which lost 1 base and 4 bases, there was a span of 11 bases. CDR1 LGHNA and CDR2 YSLEER come from the germline V gene. The CDR3 covers 15 residues. CDR3 DNA sequence: TGCGCCAGCAGCCAAGGGATCGCGGAAAATCAGCCCCAGCATTTT. Translation gives CASSQGIAENQPQHF.

The V call is TRBV4-1, the J call TRBJ1-1; weak D call: TRBD1 (5 bases). Per the germline V gene, CDR1 is MGHRA and CDR2 is YSYEKL. CDR3 size: 14 residues. Trimming stripped 0 bases from V and 6 bases from J, with 11 bases between. Here the CDR3 DNA reads TGCGCCAGCAGCCAAGAGTGGGGGGTGGCTGAAGCTTTCTTT. This translates into CASSQEWGVAEAFF.

This clone has only a few counts. One base away lies a much larger clone, so this may be a sequencing read error. V gene TRBV7-2 combines with J gene TRBJ2-3, with a weak D call TRBD1 (6 bases). Trimming removed 6 bases at V and 0 bases at J, with 22 bases between. The V gene's germline CDR1 is SGHTA and CDR2 FQGNSA. There are 18 residues in the CDR3. CDR3 sequence (DNA): TGTGCCAGCAGATTAAGGTGGGGGATACAGGGAAGCACAGATACGCAGTATTTT. Translation gives CASRLRWGIQGSTDTQYF.

J is TRBJ1-4 and V is TRBV6-5, with D hard to call. CDR3 size: 14 residues. Trimming cost V 8 bases and J 0 bases, with 10 bases left between them. Germline V gives CDR1 MNHEY, CDR2 SVGAGI. The CDR3: CASGQAATNEKLFF. CDR3 nucleotide sequence: TGTGCCAGCGGTCAGGCTGCAACTAATGAAAAACTGTTTTTT.

This clone was counted only a few times. The chain joins TRBV18 to TRBJ2-1; 13 bases agree with TRBD2. With V trimmed by 2 bases and J by 0 bases, 7 bases remained unmatched. Germline-derived CDR1 and CDR2 are KGHSH and LQKENI. The CDR3 runs 19 residues. In DNA form, the CDR3 reads TGTGCCAGCTCACCAAGACTAGCGGGGGGACTTAGCTCCTACAATGAGCAGTTCTTC. Amino acids: CASSPRLAGGLSSYNEQFF.

The V call is TRBV11-2, the J call TRBJ2-5; D may be TRBD1 (5 bases). V was cut by 0 bases and J by 4 bases, with 15 bases left in between. Germline CDR1 SGHAT, CDR2 FQNNGV. The CDR3 consists of 16 residues. Here the CDR3 reads CASSLDHRQGRETQYF. CDR3 bases: TGTGCCAGCAGCTTAGATCATCGGCAGGGAAGAGAGACCCAGTACTTC.

The J gene is TRBJ1-2, the V gene TRBV6-5; tentative D call: TRBD1 (5 bases). This CDR3 has 16 amino acids. V dropped 2 bases and J dropped 0 bases, with 13 bases sitting between them. In germline, CDR1 is MNHEY, CDR2 SVGAGI. The CDR3 here is CASSYRQTVTNYGYTF. Here the CDR3 DNA reads TGTGCCAGCAGTTACCGGCAGACAGTGACTAACTATGGCTACACCTTC.

V gene TRBV7-9 combines with J gene TRBJ2-7, with 12 nucleotides matching TRBD2. Germline V gene sequence: CDR1 SEHNR, CDR2 FQNEAQ (reference sequence). The CDR3 consists of 16 residues. V trimming: 3 bases; J trimming: 1 base; junction bases outside the gene matches: 4. CDR3 in DNA: TGTGCCAGCAGCTTCTCGACTAGCGGGGGATCCTACGAGCAGTACGTC. It yields the protein CASSFSTSGGSYEQYV.

V and J are TRBV9 and TRBJ2-3, with 7 bases that match TRBD2. The CDR3 consists of 14 residues. Germline V CDR1 and CDR2: SGDLS, YYNGEE. With 3 bases clipped from V and 3 bases from J, the junction kept 4 bases outside the gene matches. Written as DNA, the CDR3 is TGTGCCAGCAGCGAGTGGGGGGGGACAGATACGCAGTATTTT. Translated: CASSEWGGTDTQYF. The full variable domain, with the rest looked up from reference TRBV9 and TRBJ2-3, is DSGVTQTPKHLITATGQRVTLRCSPRSGDLSVYWYQQSLDQGLQFLIQYYNGEERAKGNILERFSAQQFPDLHSELNLSSLELGDSALYFCASSEWGGTDTQYFGPGTRLTVL.

The chain joins TRBV12-5 to TRBJ1-5; the D gene is possibly TRBD1 (5 bases). The CDR3 is 15 residues long. V shed 1 base and J shed 4 bases, with 11 bases lying between them. Germline V CDR1 and CDR2: LGHNT, FRNRAP. CDR3 amino acids: CASGLGDSPNQPQHF. The DNA of the CDR3 is TGTGCTAGTGGTTTGGGCGACAGTCCGAATCAGCCCCAGCATTTT.

The rearrangement joins TRBV7-8 to TRBJ2-7; 11 nucleotides line up with TRBD1. The V gene's germline CDR1 is SGHVS and CDR2 FQNEAQ. The ends lost 3 bases at V and 7 bases at J; junction bases unmatched: 8. This CDR3 is 15 amino acids long. The chain's CDR3 is CASSFRTGGSGEQYF. The CDR3 DNA is TGTGCCAGCAGCTTTCGGACAGGGGGCAGTGGGGAGCAGTACTTC. The full variable domain, with the rest looked up from reference TRBV7-8 and TRBJ2-7, is GAGVSQSPRYKVAKRGQDVALRCDPISGHVSLFWYQQALGQGPEFLTYFQNEAQLDKSGLPSDRFFAERPEGSVSTLKIQRTQQEDSAVYLCASSFRTGGSGEQYFGPGTRLTVT.

The V gene is TRBV7-2, the J gene TRBJ1-1; unclear D gene. V dropped 3 bases and J dropped 0 bases, with 8 bases sitting between them. The CDR3 is made up of 14 amino acids. Germline V gives CDR1 SGHTA, CDR2 FQGNSA. DNA for the CDR3: TGTGCCAGCAGCTTGGGAGGTTTGAACACTGAAGCTTTCTTT. It specifies CASSLGGLNTEAFF.

This clone was counted a few times. J is TRBJ1-5 and V is TRBV6-1; D perhaps matches TRBD1 (5 bases). The V gene's germline CDR1 is MNHNS and CDR2 SASEGT. Trimming removed 2 bases from V and 7 bases from J, with 21 bases in between. The CDR3 is made up of 17 amino acids. This CDR3 reads CASSEISLREVRQPQHF. For the CDR3, the DNA is TGTGCCAGCAGTGAAATCTCTCTCAGGGAGGTCCGACAGCCCCAGCATTTT.

V and J are TRBV27 and TRBJ1-2; D possibly corresponds to TRBD1 (5 bases). V was clipped by 8 bases and J by 6 bases, with 19 bases between them. The germline V gene has CDR1 MNHEY and CDR2 SMNVEV (reference sequence). CDR3 length: 14 amino acids. In nucleotides, the CDR3 is TGTGCCAGCGCTGAGCGGGGCGTGTTTGATGGCTACACCTTC. This sequence encodes CASAERGVFDGYTF.

V usage is TRBV7-9 and J usage is TRBJ2-1, with 7 bases lining up with TRBD1. Germline CDR1 reads SEHNR; CDR2 reads FQNEAQ (reference sequence). The length of the CDR3 is 16 residues. The J segment lost 6 bases and the V segment lost 5 bases, leaving 13 bases of the junction unmatched. The CDR3 protein is CASSPYADRDRNEQFF. CDR3 DNA sequence: TGTGCCAGCAGCCCCTACGCAGACAGGGATCGCAATGAGCAGTTCTTC.

The chain employs TRBV19 and TRBJ1-2, with a tentative D call TRBD1 (6 bases). V lost 3 bases and J 5 bases, leaving 16 bases between the germline ends. CDR1 is LNHDA, CDR2 SQIVND, per germline (reference sequence). This CDR3 is 15 amino acids long. CDR3 bases: TGTGCCAGTAGTATTCGCCAGGGGAATAAATATGGCTACACCTTC. It encodes CASSIRQGNKYGYTF.

The sample holds a few counts of this clone. The chain recombines TRBV2 with TRBJ2-3; no clear D. The germline gives CDR1 SNHLY, CDR2 FYNNEI. CDR3 length equals 13 residues. V shed 6 bases and J shed 2 bases, with 9 bases lying between them. As DNA, the CDR3 is TGTGCCAGCAGGAAAGAGGTCACAGATACGCAGTATTTT. It codes for CASRKEVTDTQYF.

The rearrangement uses TRBV10-3 and TRBJ2-5, with D possibly TRBD1 on 7 matching bases. V was cut by 4 bases and J by 3 bases, with 9 bases left in between. CDR3 length: 13 amino acids. The germline gives CDR1 ENHRY, CDR2 SYGVKD. The CDR3 DNA reads TGTGCCATCAGTGGCGGGACAGAAGAGACCCAGTACTTC. Amino acids: CAISGGTEETQYF.

The chain uses TRBV6-5 and TRBJ1-2; D ambiguous. Germline CDR1 is MNHEY and CDR2 is SVGAGI. The ends were cut back, 6 bases at V and 4 bases at J, with 12 bases in the middle. The CDR3 consists of 13 residues. The CDR3 spells CASRPGIAYGYTF. DNA of the CDR3: TGTGCCAGCAGGCCGGGGATCGCCTATGGCTACACCTTC.

The sample holds a few counts of this clone. The rearrangement joins TRBV9 to TRBJ1-4; D is possibly TRBD1 (6 bases). This CDR3 is built from 15 residues. CDR1 SGDLS and CDR2 YYNGEE come from the germline V gene. Trimming took off 0 bases at V and 7 bases at J, with 13 bases between the two ends. The CDR3 spells CASSVEAGVIEKLFF. The CDR3 coding sequence is TGTGCCAGCAGCGTAGAGGCAGGGGTTATTGAAAAACTGTTTTTT. Filled out from reference TRBV9 and TRBJ1-4, the complete variable domain reads DSGVTQTPKHLITATGQRVTLRCSPRSGDLSVYWYQQSLDQGLQFLIQYYNGEERAKGNILERFSAQQFPDLHSELNLSSLELGDSALYFCASSVEAGVIEKLFFGSGTQLSVL.

This chain uses TRBV18 with TRBJ2-5; 9 bases agree with TRBD2. Germline CDR1 reads KGHSH; CDR2 reads LQKENI. J was trimmed by 2 bases and V by 3 bases; bases with no gene match: 7. This CDR3 comprises 16 residues. This CDR3 is CASSPVRAGGQETQYF. The CDR3 region has the DNA TGTGCCAGCTCACCCGTAAGAGCGGGGGGACAAGAGACCCAGTACTTC.